Presented here are 22 T cell receptor beta chains from one specimen sequenced in a study of human T cells and chemical hapten exposure. One entry per CDR3 protein, called by TCRdb with MiXCR from the RACE reads. The sample has 150,000 to 200,000 distinct CDR3 sequences; about 20% are singletons. The time point here: patch test 1, 2 weeks after DPC sensitization. Noted treatment: therapeutic diphenylcyclopropenone sensitization with weekly scalp DPC. Specimen: whole blood, collected in connection with sensitization to the hapten diphenylcyclopropenone (DPC). The receptors were sampled from a woman between 45 and 65 years old with alopecia areata. Some clones in this sample may be carry-over from other donors' samples.

This clonotype was detected a few times. The V call is TRBV12-3 or TRBV12-4, the J call TRBJ2-3, with D maybe TRBD2 (5 bases). CDR3 length: 14 amino acids. Between the trimmed V and J ends, which lost 7 bases and 1 base, there was a span of 12 bases. The CDR3 loop is CASTTRVGTDTQYF. CDR3 nucleotides: TGTGCCAGCACCACGAGGGTCGGCACAGATACGCAGTATTTT.

In its sample, this clonotype was seen a few times. This rearrangement joins TRBV29-1 to TRBJ2-2, with D perhaps matching TRBD1 (6 bases). CDR3 length: 14 residues. V lost 6 bases and J lost 6, with 17 bases in between. CDR1 and CDR2 from the germline V gene are SQVTM and ANQGSEA. The CDR3 sequence is CSVIFGEGAGELFF. CDR3 sequence (DNA): TGCAGCGTAATTTTTGGTGAGGGGGCCGGGGAGCTGTTTTTT.

This rearrangement joins TRBV6-2 or TRBV6-3 to TRBJ2-5; D may be TRBD2 (5 bases). V lost 3 bases to trimming and J lost 5 bases, with 16 bases between them. The germline V gene encodes CDR1 MNHEY and CDR2 SVGEGT. The CDR3 is 15 amino acids. The CDR3 sequence: CASSYGVGVPETQYF. CDR3 DNA: TGTGCCAGCAGTTATGGTGTCGGGGTCCCGGAGACCCAGTACTTC.

In its sample, this clonotype was seen a few times. V is TRBV20-1 and J is TRBJ2-7; TRBD2 matches at 8 bases. The CDR3 is made up of 17 amino acids. The germline gives CDR1 DFQATT, CDR2 SNEGSKA (reference sequence). Trimming at V came to 3 bases and at J to 0 bases, leaving 13 bases not matched to a gene. The CDR3 reads CSARVGPTSGYSYEQYF. For the CDR3, the DNA is TGCAGTGCTAGGGTGGGTCCTACTAGCGGATACTCCTACGAGCAGTACTTC.

J is TRBJ2-7 and V is TRBV7-2; 7 bases fit TRBD2. In germline, CDR1 is SGHTA, CDR2 FQGNSA. The junction had 10 bases not matched to a gene; V was cut back by 4 bases and J by 7 bases. The CDR3 consists of 14 residues. CDR3 in amino acids: CASSSDSGLTEQYF. CDR3 DNA: TGTGCCAGCAGCTCCGATTCGGGACTAACGGAGCAGTACTTC.

The chain carries TRBV7-9 and TRBJ2-7; D is unresolved. V shed 5 bases and J shed 10 bases, with 15 bases lying between them. This CDR3 is 12 amino acids long. Germline lookup yields CDR1 SEHNR and CDR2 FQNEAQ (reference sequence). The CDR3 sequence is CASSMDLFLQYF. The CDR3 region has the DNA TGTGCCAGCAGCATGGACCTATTTTTACAGTACTTC.

In this sample, this clonotype turned up once. J is TRBJ2-4 and V is TRBV14; no clear D. CDR3 length equals 14 residues. The germline V and J ends were trimmed by 2 bases and 0 bases, with 5 bases remaining between them. Germline V gene data show CDR1 as SGHDN and CDR2 as FVKESK. As DNA, the CDR3 is TGTGCCAGCAGCCAAACACTAGCCAAAAACATTCAGTACTTC. It specifies CASSQTLAKNIQYF. The whole variable domain, filled in from reference TRBV14 and TRBJ2-4, reads EAGVTQFPSHSVIEKGQTVTLRCDPISGHDNLYWYRRVMGKEIKFLLHFVKESKQDESGMPNNRFLAERTGGTYSTLKVQPAELEDSGVYFCASSQTLAKNIQYFGAGTRLSVL.

J is TRBJ1-1 and V is TRBV11-2, with a possible D match to TRBD1 (6 bases). Between the trimmed V and J ends, which lost 5 bases and 0 bases, there was a span of 13 bases. The CDR3 length is 15 residues. The germline CDR1 and CDR2 sequences are SGHAT and FQNNGV. The CDR3 spells CASSRTDNMNTEAFF. CDR3 DNA sequence: TGTGCCAGCAGCCGGACAGATAACATGAACACTGAAGCTTTCTTT.

This clonotype has a handful of counts. The chain joins TRBV5-1 to TRBJ2-7; TRBD2 aligns across 9 bases. CDR3 length: 14 amino acids. The V and J ends lost 4 bases and 4 bases, in that order; junction bases with no gene match: 6. Germline lookup yields CDR1 SGHRS and CDR2 YFSETQ. CDR3 protein: CASSKGLATYEQYF. In DNA, the CDR3 is TGCGCCAGCAGCAAGGGACTAGCTACGTACGAGCAGTACTTC.

CDR3 nucleotide sequence: TGTGCCAGCAGTGAGACAGGGGGCCCAGGTTCTGGGGCCAACGTCCTGACTTTC. Its protein is CASSETGGPGSGANVLTF. The chain combines TRBV28 with TRBJ2-6, with TRBD1 matching 10 bases. The CDR3 has 18 residues. Per the germline V gene, CDR1 is MDHEN and CDR2 is SYDVKM. The trim removed 5 bases at V and 1 base at J, leaving 8 bases unmatched.

The genes are TRBV20-1 and TRBJ2-3; D possibly corresponds to TRBD2 (5 bases). The germline gives CDR1 DFQATT, CDR2 SNEGSKA (reference sequence). The CDR3 is made up of 13 amino acids. The germline V and J ends were trimmed by 5 bases and 5 bases, with 14 bases remaining between them. The CDR3 reads CSAGGSERDTQYF. CDR3 nucleotides: TGCAGTGCTGGAGGTTCGGAGAGAGATACGCAGTATTTT.

There are a few counts of this clonotype. The rearrangement uses TRBV24-1 and TRBJ2-1, with unresolved D. Trimming took 5 bases from V and 6 from J, leaving 13 bases between them. Per the germline V gene, CDR1 is KGHDR and CDR2 is SFDVKD. CDR3 size: 14 residues. The chain's CDR3 is CATSGAPPLNEQFF. CDR3 nucleotide sequence: TGTGCCACCAGTGGGGCTCCTCCGCTCAATGAGCAGTTCTTC.

The rearrangement links TRBV10-3 to TRBJ1-6; D is ambiguous. Between the trimmed V and J ends, which lost 3 bases and 5 bases, there was a span of 8 bases. Germline V gene sequence: CDR1 ENHRY, CDR2 SYGVKD. The CDR3 totals 14 residues. The DNA of the CDR3 is TGTGCCATCAGTGACAACGCCAATAATTCACCCCTCCACTTT. Protein: CAISDNANNSPLHF.

The chain has TRBV6-6 and TRBJ1-1; tentative D call: TRBD1 (5 bases). Trimming stripped 2 bases from V and 0 bases from J, with 19 bases between. The CDR3 loop spans 18 amino acids. Germline V gene lookup returns CDR1 MNHNY and CDR2 SVGAGI (reference sequence). DNA of the CDR3: TGTGCCAGCAGTTACGGGACTCCCATCGGGGGTTTGAACACTGAAGCTTTCTTT. It specifies CASSYGTPIGGLNTEAFF.

The chain combines TRBV7-9 with TRBJ2-5, with D possibly matching TRBD2 (5 bases). Trimming pared 4 bases from V and 2 bases from J, leaving 20 bases between. The CDR3 has 17 residues. CDR1 and CDR2 from the germline V gene are SEHNR and FQNEAQ (reference sequence). CDR3: CASSSTFSRGIQETQYF. CDR3 DNA sequence: TGTGCCAGCAGCTCAACCTTCAGTCGGGGAATACAAGAGACCCAGTACTTC.

V is TRBV2 and J is TRBJ2-3; D is unclear. CDR3 length equals 14 residues. Germline assignment: CDR1 SNHLY and CDR2 FYNNEI. Trimming shortened V by 6 bases and J by 2 bases, and 12 bases separated the two germline ends. The CDR3 DNA reads as TGTGCCAGCAGGACGACAAGGCCCACAGATACGCAGTATTTT. This sequence encodes CASRTTRPTDTQYF.

The table lists this clonotype with a few counts. This sequence joins TRBV29-1 and TRBJ2-3; 8 bases line up with TRBD2. Germline loops: CDR1 SQVTM, CDR2 ANQGSEA. The ends lost 6 bases at V and 1 base at J; junction bases unmatched: 9. CDR3 length equals 15 residues. The CDR3 coding sequence is TGCAGCGTCGCTGAAGCGGGAGTCCGCACAGATACGCAGTATTTT. Its translation: CSVAEAGVRTDTQYF.

This clonotype was seen a handful of times. CDR3 residues: CSVTGTVNEQYF. CDR3 sequence (DNA): TGCAGCGTTACCGGGACAGTGAACGAGCAGTACTTC. V is TRBV29-1 and J is TRBJ2-7; TRBD1 matches 7 bases. Germline V gene sequence: CDR1 SQVTM, CDR2 ANQGSEA. Germline trimming cut 5 bases from V and 5 bases from J; bases unmatched to any gene: 6. This CDR3 is 12 amino acids long.

CDR3 region: CASNSLTGELFF. The CDR3, as DNA: TGTGCCAGCAACAGTCTCACCGGGGAGCTGTTTTTT. The genes are TRBV12-3 or TRBV12-4 and TRBJ2-2, with no clear D. The length of the CDR3 is 12 residues. V was pared by 7 bases and J by 4 bases, with 7 bases between.

This clonotype was recorded once. The V gene is TRBV29-1, the J gene TRBJ1-1; 9 nucleotides align to TRBD1. From germline, CDR1 is SQVTM and CDR2 ANQGSEA. The CDR3 consists of 17 residues. V shed 6 bases, J shed 1 base, and the junction held 15 bases outside the gene matches. In DNA, the CDR3 is TGCAGCGTAGCCGGCTCCAGGACAGGGGCTACGAACACTGAAGCTTTCTTT. It codes for CSVAGSRTGATNTEAFF.

The rearrangement links TRBV12-3 or TRBV12-4 to TRBJ2-1, with 13 bases fitting TRBD2. Trimming took 4 bases from V and 3 from J; bases not matched to a gene: 3. The length of the CDR3 is 16 residues. CDR3 bases: TGTGCCAGCAGTTGGGGACTAGCGGGGAGCTACAATGAGCAGTTCTTC. Residues: CASSWGLAGSYNEQFF.

The V and J genes are TRBV5-1 and TRBJ2-3, with D perhaps TRBD1 (7 bases). V lost 4 bases to trimming and J lost 2 bases, with 14 bases between them. Looked up from germline, CDR1 is SGHRS and CDR2 is YFSETQ. This CDR3 comprises 15 residues. The CDR3 bases are TGCGCCAGCAGCCGACAGGGAGGCGACACAGATACGCAGTATTTT. Residues: CASSRQGGDTDTQYF.